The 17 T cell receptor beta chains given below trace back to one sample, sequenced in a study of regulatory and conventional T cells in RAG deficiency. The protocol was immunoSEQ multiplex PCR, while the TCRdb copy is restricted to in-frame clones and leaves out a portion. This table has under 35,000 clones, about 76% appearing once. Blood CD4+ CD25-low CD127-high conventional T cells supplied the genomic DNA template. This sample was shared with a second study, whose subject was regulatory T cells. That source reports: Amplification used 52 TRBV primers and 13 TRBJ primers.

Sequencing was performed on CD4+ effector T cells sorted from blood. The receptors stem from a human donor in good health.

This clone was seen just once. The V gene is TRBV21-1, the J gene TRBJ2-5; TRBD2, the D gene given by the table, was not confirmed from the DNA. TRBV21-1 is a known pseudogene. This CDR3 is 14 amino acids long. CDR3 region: CASSKEGFGETQYF. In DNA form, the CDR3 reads TGTGCCAGCAGCAAGGAGGGATTCGGAGAGACCCAGTACTTC.

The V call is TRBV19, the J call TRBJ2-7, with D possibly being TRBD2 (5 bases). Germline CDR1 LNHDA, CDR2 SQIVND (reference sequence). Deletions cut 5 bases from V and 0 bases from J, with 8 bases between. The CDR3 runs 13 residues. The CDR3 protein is CASSSGSSYEQYF. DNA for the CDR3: TGTGCCAGTAGTTCGGGATCCTCCTACGAGCAGTACTTC.

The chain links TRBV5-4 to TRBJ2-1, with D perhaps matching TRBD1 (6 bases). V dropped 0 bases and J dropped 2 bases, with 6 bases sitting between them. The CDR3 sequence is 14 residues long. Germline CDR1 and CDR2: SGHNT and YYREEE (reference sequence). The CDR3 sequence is CASSLDRAYNEQFF. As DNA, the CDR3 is TGTGCCAGCAGCTTGGACAGGGCCTACAATGAGCAGTTCTTC.

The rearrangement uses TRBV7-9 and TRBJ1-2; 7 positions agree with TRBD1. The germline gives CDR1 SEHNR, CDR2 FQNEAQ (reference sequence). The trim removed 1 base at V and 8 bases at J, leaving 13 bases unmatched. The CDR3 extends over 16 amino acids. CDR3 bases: TGTGCCAGCAGCTTAGGCCACTCCGGACAGGTGGGGGGCTACACCTTC. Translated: CASSLGHSGQVGGYTF.

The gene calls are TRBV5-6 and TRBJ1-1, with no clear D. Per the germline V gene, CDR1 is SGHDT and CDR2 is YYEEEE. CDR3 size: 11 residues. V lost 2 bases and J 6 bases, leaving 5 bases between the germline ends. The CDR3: CASSFMSEAFF. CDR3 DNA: TGTGCCAGCAGCTTTATGTCTGAAGCTTTCTTT.

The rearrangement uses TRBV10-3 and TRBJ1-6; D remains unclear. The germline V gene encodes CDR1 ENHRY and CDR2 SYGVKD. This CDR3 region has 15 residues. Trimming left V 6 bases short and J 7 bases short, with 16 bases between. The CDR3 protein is CAIRGATVENSPLHF. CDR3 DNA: TGTGCCATCAGGGGCGCGACGGTTGAGAATTCACCCCTCCACTTT.

The CDR3 loop is CAISPGYQRGGHGDTQYF. The CDR3 DNA reads TGTGCCATCAGCCCCGGGTACCAGCGGGGGGGCCATGGAGATACGCAGTATTTT. This chain uses TRBV10-3 with TRBJ2-3, with TRBD2 matching over 10 bases. V lost 6 bases and J lost 5; bases outside the gene matches: 17. The CDR3 extends over 18 amino acids. From germline, CDR1 is ENHRY and CDR2 SYGVKD.

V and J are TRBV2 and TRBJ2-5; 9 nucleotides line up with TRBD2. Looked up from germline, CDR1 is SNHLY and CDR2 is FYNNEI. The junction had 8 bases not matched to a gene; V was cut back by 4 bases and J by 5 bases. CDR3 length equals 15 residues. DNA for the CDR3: TGTGCCAGCAGTGGGCTAGCGGGGAGTCAGGAGACCCAGTACTTC. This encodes CASSGLAGSQETQYF.

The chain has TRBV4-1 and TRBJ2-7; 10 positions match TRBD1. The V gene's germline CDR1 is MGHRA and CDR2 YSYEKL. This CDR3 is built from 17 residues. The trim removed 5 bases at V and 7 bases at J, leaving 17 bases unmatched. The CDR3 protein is CASSDYAPGTGVLEQYF. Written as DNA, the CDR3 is TGCGCCAGCAGCGACTACGCTCCCGGGACAGGGGTTTTGGAGCAGTACTTC.

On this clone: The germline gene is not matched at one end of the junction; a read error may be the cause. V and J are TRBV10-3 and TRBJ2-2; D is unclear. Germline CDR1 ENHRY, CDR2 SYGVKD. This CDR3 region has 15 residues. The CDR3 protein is CAISPLEARTGELFF. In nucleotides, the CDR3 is TGTGCGATCAGTCCGCTAGAAGCGCGGACCGGGGAGCTGTTTTTT.

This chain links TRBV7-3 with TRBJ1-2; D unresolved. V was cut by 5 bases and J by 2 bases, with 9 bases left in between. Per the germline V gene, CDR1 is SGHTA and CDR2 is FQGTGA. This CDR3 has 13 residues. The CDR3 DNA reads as TGTGCCAGCAGCCCTGACAAAAACTATGGCTACACCTTC. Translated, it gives CASSPDKNYGYTF.

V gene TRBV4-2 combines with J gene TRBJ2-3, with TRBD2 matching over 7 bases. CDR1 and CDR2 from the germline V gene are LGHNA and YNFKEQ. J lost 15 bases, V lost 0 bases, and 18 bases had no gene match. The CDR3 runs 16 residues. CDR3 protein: CASSQDPGVSGAVSYF. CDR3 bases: TGTGCCAGCAGCCAAGATCCCGGGGTGAGCGGGGCCGTGTCATATTTT.

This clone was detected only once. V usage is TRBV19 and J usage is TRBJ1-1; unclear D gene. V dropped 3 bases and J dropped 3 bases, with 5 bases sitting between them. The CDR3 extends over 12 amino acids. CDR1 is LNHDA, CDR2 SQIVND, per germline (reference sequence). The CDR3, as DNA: TGTGCCAGTAGTATGCAGTACACTGAAGCTTTCTTT. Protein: CASSMQYTEAFF.

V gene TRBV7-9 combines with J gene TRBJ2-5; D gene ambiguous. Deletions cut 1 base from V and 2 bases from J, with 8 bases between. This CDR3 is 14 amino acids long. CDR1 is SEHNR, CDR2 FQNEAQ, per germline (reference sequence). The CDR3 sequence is CASSLDMGQETQYF. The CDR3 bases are TGTGCCAGCAGCTTAGACATGGGGCAAGAGACCCAGTACTTC.

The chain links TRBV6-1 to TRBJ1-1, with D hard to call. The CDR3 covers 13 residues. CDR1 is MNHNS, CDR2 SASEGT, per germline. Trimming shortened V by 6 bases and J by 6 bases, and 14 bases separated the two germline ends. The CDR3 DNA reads TGTGCCAGCAGCCTACGAACGAGCGCTGAAGCTTTCTTT. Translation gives CASSLRTSAEAFF.

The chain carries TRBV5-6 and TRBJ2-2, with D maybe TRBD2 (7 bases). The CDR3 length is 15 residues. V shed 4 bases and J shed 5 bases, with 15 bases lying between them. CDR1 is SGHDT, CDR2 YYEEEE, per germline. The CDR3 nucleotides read TGTGCCAGCAGCCAGACGGGGGGCTGGACCGGGGAGCTGTTTTTT. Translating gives CASSQTGGWTGELFF.

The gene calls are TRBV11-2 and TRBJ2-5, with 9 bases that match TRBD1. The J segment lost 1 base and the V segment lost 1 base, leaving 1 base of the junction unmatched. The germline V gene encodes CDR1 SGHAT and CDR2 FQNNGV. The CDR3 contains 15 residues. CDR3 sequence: CASSLGTGAQETQYF. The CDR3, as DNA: TGTGCCAGCAGCTTAGGGACAGGGGCCCAAGAGACCCAGTACTTC.